One and the same sample provided the 5 T cell receptor beta chains below, sequenced in a study of graft-versus-host responses after intestinal transplantation (TCRdb year 2021). Library prep was done by the immunoSEQ multiplex PCR assay. In TCRdb, the immuneACCESS table is reduced to in-frame sequences with V and J assigned. These tables do not hold every clone; where another copy was compared, an unresolved V gene accounts for under half, and the others remain unexplained. The sample yields 20,000 or so clones; more than 65% were counted once. The leading ten clones occupy about 1.9% of the sample. Sequencing was performed on PBMCs, taken 14 days after transplant. The origin of the receptors is a human patient who received an intestinal transplant, so some T cells may come from the graft donor.

This clone has only one observation. The chain combines TRBV7-8 with TRBJ2-7; 11 positions match TRBD2. CDR3 size: 15 residues. V was clipped by 4 bases and J by 4 bases; unmatched bases: 6. Germline V lookup: CDR1 SGHVS, CDR2 FQNEAQ. CDR3 DNA sequence: TGTGCCAGCAGCTCATTAGCGGGAGGGACGTACGAGCAGTACTTC. Its protein product is CASSSLAGGTYEQYF.

V and J are TRBV1 and TRBJ1-6. TRBV1 is a pseudogene. CDR3 length equals 16 residues. For the CDR3, the DNA is TGCACCAGCAGCCAAGCTACAAGGGGGAGGAATTCACCCCTCCACTTT. Its protein is CTSSQATRGRNSPLHF.

The V and J genes are TRBV6-5 and TRBJ2-3, with D perhaps TRBD2 (6 bases). CDR3 length equals 11 residues. Per the germline V gene, CDR1 is MNHEY and CDR2 is SVGAGI. With 7 bases removed from V and 11 bases from J, the gap between germline ends came to 13 bases. In nucleotides, the CDR3 is TGTGCCAGCACCCGGGGGTCCCAGCAGTATTTT. Its protein product is CASTRGSQQYF.

The chain joins TRBV28 to TRBJ2-5, with 8 bases fitting TRBD2. V trimming: 7 bases; J trimming: 3 bases; junction bases outside the gene matches: 10. Germline V gene sequence: CDR1 MDHEN, CDR2 SYDVKM. There are 15 residues in the CDR3. Written as DNA, the CDR3 is TGTGCCAGCACCAACGCGGGGGGAGGGGAAGAGACCCAGTACTTC. The encoded protein is CASTNAGGGEETQYF.

The chain links TRBV7-9 to TRBJ1-2; D is possibly TRBD1 (5 bases). The CDR3 is 16 residues long. Germline CDR1 and CDR2: SEHNR and FQNEAQ (reference sequence). V lost 0 bases to trimming and J lost 1 base, with 12 bases between them. CDR3 DNA sequence: TGTGCCAGCAGCTTAGCTGGGCAGGGCGGTAACTATGGCTACACCTTC. Its translation: CASSLAGQGGNYGYTF.